What follows are 19 T cell receptor beta chains derived from one specimen sequenced in a study of cytomegalovirus exposure and HLA in healthy donors. The PCR made use of 60 Vbeta and 13 Jbeta primers. Some clones are missing from TCRdb's copy, which holds only in-frame ones; the method was immunoSEQ multiplex PCR. The table includes approximately 170,000 clones, 77% detected once. Sequencing used PBMCs. These receptors originate from a woman aged 35 to 49 in good health and CMV-seropositive.

This chain links TRBV6-5 with TRBJ2-1; the match to TRBD2 covers 7 bases. Trimming cost V 0 bases and J 0 bases; bases outside gene matches: 2. Germline CDR1 MNHEY, CDR2 SVGAGI. The CDR3 is 16 residues long. The chain's CDR3 is CASSYSGGSSYNEQFF. The DNA for the CDR3 is TGTGCCAGCAGTTACTCTGGCGGGAGCTCCTACAATGAGCAGTTCTTC.

The V gene is TRBV6-5, the J gene TRBJ1-1; D is possibly TRBD1 (6 bases). The CDR3 is made up of 16 amino acids. The ends were cut back, 2 bases at V and 6 bases at J, with 19 bases in the middle. Germline CDR1 MNHEY, CDR2 SVGAGI. The CDR3 sequence is CASSYRPGARIPEAFF. The CDR3 region has the DNA TGTGCCAGCAGTTACCGGCCAGGGGCGCGTATCCCTGAAGCTTTCTTT.

V is TRBV15 and J is TRBJ2-6; D is possibly TRBD2 (5 bases). The germline V gene encodes CDR1 LNHNV and CDR2 YYDKDF (reference sequence). V lost 5 bases and J lost 1, with 9 bases in between. The CDR3 spans 15 residues. CDR3 coding DNA: TGTGCCACCAGCGGGAGCCAGTCTGGGGCCAACGTCCTGACTTTC. It translates to CATSGSQSGANVLTF.

The chain uses TRBV14 and TRBJ2-5, with D uncertain. Trimming shortened V by 1 base and J by 1 base, and 4 bases separated the two germline ends. The CDR3 is 13 residues long. From germline, CDR1 is SGHDN and CDR2 FVKESK. CDR3 in amino acids: CASSQVLQETQYF. The CDR3, as DNA: TGTGCCAGCAGCCAAGTCCTCCAAGAGACCCAGTACTTC.

The chain has TRBV28 and TRBJ1-1; 7 positions match TRBD1. V was pared by 4 bases and J by 9 bases, with 5 bases of the junction left unmatched. This CDR3 contains 12 residues. Germline CDR1 MDHEN, CDR2 SYDVKM. The CDR3 loop is CASSWAGGQAFF. As DNA, the CDR3 is TGTGCCAGCAGTTGGGCAGGGGGTCAAGCTTTCTTT.

The chain links TRBV29-1 to TRBJ1-5; 7 nucleotides line up with TRBD1. The CDR3 runs 16 residues. Germline V CDR1 and CDR2: SQVTM, ANQGSEA. After removal of 5 bases from V and 0 bases from J, the junction contained 10 bases not matched to a gene. The CDR3 nucleotides read TGCAGCGTTAAAGTCGGGACAGCAGATAGCAATCAGCCCCAGCATTTT. It is translated as CSVKVGTADSNQPQHF. The whole variable domain, remainder taken from reference TRBV29-1 and TRBJ1-5, is SAVISQKPSRDICQRGTSLTIQCQVDSQVTMMFWYRQQPGQSLTLIATANQGSEATYESGFVIDKFPISRPNLTFSTLTVSNMSPEDSSIYLCSVKVGTADSNQPQHFGDGTRLSIL.

The gene calls are TRBV30 and TRBJ2-7, with D possibly TRBD1 on 6 matching bases. The CDR3 is 12 amino acids. V lost 2 bases and J 2 bases, leaving 7 bases between the germline ends. From germline, CDR1 is GTSNPN and CDR2 SVGIG (reference sequence). CDR3 protein: CAWSKGAYEQYF. In nucleotides, the CDR3 is TGTGCCTGGAGTAAGGGGGCCTACGAGCAGTACTTC. Full variable domain (rest looked up from reference TRBV30 and TRBJ2-7): SQTIHQWPATLVQPVGSPLSLECTVEGTSNPNLYWYRQAAGRGLQLLFYSVGIGQISSEVPQNLSASRPQDRQFILSSKKLLLSDSGFYLCAWSKGAYEQYFGPGTRLTVT.

This chain uses TRBV6-5 with TRBJ1-5, with D uncertain. Trimming stripped 0 bases from V and 1 base from J, with 4 bases between. This CDR3 has 14 residues. CDR1 MNHEY and CDR2 SVGAGI come from the germline V gene. The CDR3 bases are TGTGCCAGCAGTTACTCGCGGAGCAATCAGCCCCAGCATTTT. It is translated as CASSYSRSNQPQHF.

This clone was picked up one time. The chain joins TRBV30 to TRBJ2-1; D might be TRBD2 (5 bases). The CDR3 consists of 11 residues. CDR1 and CDR2 (germline): GTSNPN, SVGIG (reference sequence). Trimming pared 1 base from V and 10 bases from J, leaving 8 bases between. The CDR3 loop reads CAWSGTGEQFF. The CDR3 DNA reads as TGTGCCTGGAGTGGGACGGGGGAGCAGTTCTTC.

The chain couples TRBV18 to TRBJ2-7; D unclear. Germline V lookup: CDR1 KGHSH, CDR2 LQKENI. The CDR3 is made up of 13 amino acids. Trimming pared 3 bases from V and 5 bases from J, leaving 11 bases between. CDR3 in DNA: TGTGCCAGCTCACCCTCTGGTGCAGACGAGCAGTACTTC. Amino acids: CASSPSGADEQYF.

In regard to this clone: The germline gene is not matched at one end of the junction; a read error may be the cause. V usage is TRBV7-9 and J usage is TRBJ2-1; 12 bases agree with TRBD2. Looked up from germline, CDR1 is SEHNR and CDR2 is FQNEAQ (reference sequence). CDR3 length: 16 amino acids. The CDR3 spells CSSSRTSGIAYNEQFF. The CDR3 nucleotides read TGTTCCAGCAGCCGGACTAGCGGGATCGCCTACAATGAGCAGTTCTTC.

The chain couples TRBV5-6 to TRBJ1-2; possible D gene TRBD1, 5 bases. Trimming stripped 1 base from V and 2 bases from J, with 12 bases between. This CDR3 spans 15 amino acids. The germline V gene has CDR1 SGHDT and CDR2 YYEEEE. CDR3 in DNA: TGTGCCAGCAGCTTGCCAGGGCACCCCAACTATGGCTACACCTTC. It specifies CASSLPGHPNYGYTF.

The chain uses TRBV5-1 and TRBJ2-1, with TRBD2 identical over 8 bases. Unmatched junction bases numbered 8, after V lost 0 bases and J lost 6 bases. This CDR3 has 16 amino acids. Germline values: CDR1 SGHRS, CDR2 YFSETQ. As DNA, the CDR3 is TGCGCCAGCAGCTTGGGCGGGAGGCCCACCTTCAATGAGCAGTTCTTC. Protein: CASSLGGRPTFNEQFF.

This clone appeared a single time. Here the CDR3 DNA reads TGTGCCAGCAGTTTCGCGGAAGGGGGCCGAGGGGGCAATTCACCCCTCCACTTT. As protein: CASSFAEGGRGGNSPLHF. This rearrangement joins TRBV27 to TRBJ1-6; 7 positions match TRBD1. CDR3 size: 18 residues. Germline trimming cut 3 bases from V and 7 bases from J; bases unmatched to any gene: 15. In germline, CDR1 is MNHEY, CDR2 SMNVEV (reference sequence).

Only a few counts were recorded for this clone. The genes are TRBV9 and TRBJ1-2; 9 bases line up with TRBD1. Germline CDR1 and CDR2: SGDLS and YYNGEE. The CDR3 contains 16 residues. Trimming removed 3 bases from V and 6 bases from J; junction bases left unmatched: 12. The CDR3 sequence is CASSEARGQGRDGYTF. DNA of the CDR3: TGTGCCAGCAGCGAAGCTAGAGGACAGGGGAGGGATGGCTACACCTTC. The complete variable domain, with remaining parts taken from reference TRBV9 and TRBJ1-2, reads DSGVTQTPKHLITATGQRVTLRCSPRSGDLSVYWYQQSLDQGLQFLIQYYNGEERAKGNILERFSAQQFPDLHSELNLSSLELGDSALYFCASSEARGQGRDGYTFGSGTRLTVV.

V and J are TRBV27 and TRBJ2-1; a possible D gene is TRBD2 (6 bases). Trimming stripped 4 bases from V and 3 bases from J, with 16 bases between. CDR3 length equals 16 residues. CDR1 and CDR2 from the germline V gene are MNHEY and SMNVEV (reference sequence). CDR3 region: CASSWNGGNDYNEQFF. The DNA for the CDR3 is TGTGCCAGCAGTTGGAACGGAGGGAATGACTACAATGAGCAGTTCTTC.

The gene calls are TRBV11-3 and TRBJ2-5; 8 nucleotides agree with TRBD1. The V gene's germline CDR1 is SGHNT and CDR2 YENEEA. CDR3 length: 14 amino acids. The V and J ends lost 4 bases and 2 bases, in that order; junction bases with no gene match: 3. The CDR3 DNA reads TGTGCCAGCAGCTACGGACAGGGACAAGAGACCCAGTACTTC. Residues: CASSYGQGQETQYF.

In its sample, this clone was seen once. The chain joins TRBV11-2 to TRBJ2-2; TRBD2 matches at 11 bases. The trim removed 3 bases at V and 6 bases at J, leaving 3 bases unmatched. CDR3 length equals 15 residues. In germline, CDR1 is SGHAT, CDR2 FQNNGV. The CDR3 DNA sequence: TGTGCCAGCAGCTTTACTAGCGGGAGCCCCGGGGAGCTGTTTTTT. The encoded protein is CASSFTSGSPGELFF.

The rearrangement joins TRBV10-1 to TRBJ2-3; 10 bases match TRBD2. Trimming removed 3 bases from V and 3 bases from J; junction bases left unmatched: 6. Germline-derived CDR1 and CDR2 are WNHNN and SYGVQD (reference sequence). CDR3 length: 16 amino acids. CDR3 DNA: TGCGCCAGCAGTGATGGGCTAGCGGGGGTAACAGATACGCAGTATTTT. Translating it yields CASSDGLAGVTDTQYF.